The TCR beta chain under discussion was sequenced for a study of PD-1 blockade in classical Hodgkin lymphoma. This sample's time point: cycle 4 day 1 (C4D1), after more than 5 weeks of nivolumab. Relapses following autologous stem cell transplantation were seen in all patients, with brentuximab vedotin exposure varying. Generated by immunoSEQ multiplex PCR, the TCRdb table keeps only in-frame clones and is missing some. The sample lists some 58,000 clones, about 90% seen once, with around a tenth in the top ten. This sample comprised peripheral blood mononuclear cells (PBMCs), obtained before the fourth cycle of nivolumab. The TCR was taken from a human donor with classical Hodgkin lymphoma.

The CDR3 DNA reads TGCGCCAGCAGCTCGACAGTTCCCAGCTCCTACAATGAGCAGTTCTTC. It translates to CASSSTVPSSYNEQFF. V gene TRBV4-1 combines with J gene TRBJ2-1; weak D call: TRBD1 (5 bases). Trimming took 5 bases from V and 0 from J, leaving 14 bases between them. Per the germline V gene, CDR1 is MGHRA and CDR2 is YSYEKL. CDR3 length: 16 amino acids.